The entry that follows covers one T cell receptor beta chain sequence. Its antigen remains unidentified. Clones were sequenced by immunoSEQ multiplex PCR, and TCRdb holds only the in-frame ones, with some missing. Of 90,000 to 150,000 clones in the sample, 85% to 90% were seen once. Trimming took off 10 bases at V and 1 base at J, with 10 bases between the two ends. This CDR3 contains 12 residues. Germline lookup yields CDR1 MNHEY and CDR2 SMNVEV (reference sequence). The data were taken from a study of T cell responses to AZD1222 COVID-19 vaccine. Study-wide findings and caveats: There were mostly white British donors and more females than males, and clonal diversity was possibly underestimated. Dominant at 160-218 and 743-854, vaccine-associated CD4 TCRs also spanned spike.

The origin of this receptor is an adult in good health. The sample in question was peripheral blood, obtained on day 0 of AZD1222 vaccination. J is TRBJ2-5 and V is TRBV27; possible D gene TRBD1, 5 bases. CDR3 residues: CATPDTQETQYF. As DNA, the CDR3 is TGTGCCACCCCGGACACCCAAGAGACCCAGTACTTC.